This T cell receptor beta chain is drawn from a study of glioma-infiltrating T cells after dendritic cell vaccination. Overall study context: Autologous tumor lysate was loaded overnight onto monocyte-derived dendritic cells grown seven days with IL-4 and GM-CSF.

Study-wide findings and caveats: Only a small number of patients had complete blood and tumor samples.

Up to about 2 ug genomic DNA was used for TCRB CDR3 amplification. TCRdb's copy holds only in-frame clones and misses some; the assay was immunoSEQ multiplex PCR. The sample includes tens of thousands of clones, approximately 80% of them seen just once. With regard to this clone: Its antigen is still unknown.

The germline V and J ends were trimmed by 4 bases and 5 bases, with 18 bases remaining between them. Germline CDR1 SGHTS, CDR2 YDEGEE. The CDR3 totals 15 residues. The starting material was blood, obtained before dendritic cell vaccination. The receptor comes from a human donor with glioblastoma. The chain links TRBV5-8 to TRBJ1-1; tentative D call: TRBD1 (6 bases). The CDR3 DNA follows: TGTGCCAGCAGCCAAATGGGCCAGGGGTGGACTGAAGCTTTCTTT. It codes for CASSQMGQGWTEAFF.